A single count supports the clone carrying this TCR beta chain. Its antigen is not known. This entry comes from a study of vaccination effects on CD4 cells after COVID-19. About the study: Samples collected post-vaccine were obtained a median of 72 days after the second dose.

Overall study findings and caveats: Nearly all vaccine-induced clones in healthy recipients recognized only SARS-CoV-2.

The assay was immunoSEQ multiplex PCR, and TCRdb's table has in-frame clones only and misses some. The sample has 64,000 or so clones, under 80% seen once. Pools of viral peptides were used by the ViraFEST assay to expand antigen-specific CD4+ T cells ahead of sequencing. Following 10 days of culture, CD4+ T cells were isolated. Participants got two doses of BNT162b2 or mRNA-1273 vaccine. Vaccine recipients lacked prior SARS-CoV-2 infection and had negative nucleocapsid antibodies. Half-medium exchanges with IL-2 medium took place on days 3 and 7. The V segment lost 4 bases and the J segment 4 bases; nucleotides outside the gene matches: 8. The CDR3 extends over 15 amino acids. Germline-derived CDR1 and CDR2 are MNHEY and SVGEGT.

Sequenced here: CD4+ T cells from PBMCs cultured with HCoV-OC43 spike peptides, sampled after COVID-19 vaccination. Subset noted: HCoV-OC43 spike overlapping peptide pool stimulation. The clonotype was recovered from a human donor who received a COVID-19 vaccine. V and J are TRBV6-2 or TRBV6-3 and TRBJ2-3, with 7 bases fitting TRBD1. This CDR3 reads CASSSTGTAADTQYF. DNA for the CDR3: TGTGCCAGCAGTTCGACCGGGACAGCAGCAGATACGCAGTATTTT.